A selection of T cell receptor beta chains follows, all from one sample in a study of blood T cell repertoires in COVID-19. Only in-frame clones appear in the TCRdb table, and some are missing; sequencing was by immunoSEQ multiplex PCR. Of about 360,000 clones listed, approximately 82% are singletons. The sample comprised peripheral blood. These receptors came from a man aged 30 to 39 with active or convalescent COVID-19. Each CDR3 is given without its conserved first and last residue. For some rows the clone size is stated as once, few or many, or as a class when expanded; others skip it.

v_gene,abundance,CDR3aa
TRBV9,-,ASSPRWASETQY
TRBV2,-,ASHLHRGGEQY
TRBV9,-,ASTPSGGAVNTEAF
TRBV12-3/TRBV12-4,few,ASSQSGELF
TRBV19,-,ASSISPGTGVW
TRBV7-2,-,ASSIQGAGYGYT
TRBV7-9,-,AATGRITEAF
TRBV28,-,ASSLYRTSGYT
TRBV6-5,few,ASSGTESYEQY
TRBV5-4,once,ASSSPGAGGRSSYNEQF
TRBV21-1,few,ASSKDSSNEKLF
TRBV7-3,-,ASSLGGTYGYT
TRBV2,-,ATQGLPGGDNEQF
TRBV7-3,once,ASSPGGVVGPLH
TRBV6-4,-,ASSLTRDSYSNQPQH
TRBV29-1,-,SVDEGWNTEAF
TRBV3-1/TRBV3-2,-,ASSQRDSSGELF
TRBV19,few,ASRRTGRIVTETQY
TRBV4-3,-,ASSQVMNQGPYYEQY
TRBV7-2,-,ASSLAPGLARETQY
TRBV11-3,-,ASSPDGYEQF
TRBV27,few,ASSLGGFRGGYT
TRBV9,-,ASSVTPGSPDEQY
TRBV27,-,ASRAADSYGYT
TRBV6-2/TRBV6-3,few,ASSYGATVNQPQH
TRBV12-3/TRBV12-4,-,ASSPTGGGPLH
TRBV20-1,few,SASKSEAF
TRBV24-1,-,ATRYSQASEAF
TRBV19,-,ATSGQGGTGELF
TRBV6-5,few,ASRGTGRNEQF
TRBV6-5,-,ASSWTGLTDTQY
TRBV7-9,-,ASSLRTGGVSGYT
TRBV6-4,-,ASSLLLLANYGYT
TRBV6-5,-,AHRQIAGSTDTQY
TRBV6-2/TRBV6-3,-,ATRPGGPYEQY
TRBV13,-,ASSSPDGGYT
TRBV5-5,-,ASSFRTPIRTDTQY
TRBV27,-,ASSSPGLYSYNEQF
TRBV6-5,few,ASRKKDSGYDEQF
TRBV29-1,-,SVEGSLLEETQY
TRBV2,-,ASSEVQGYT
TRBV5-1,-,ASSPKLGARNYGYT
TRBV7-9,-,ASSLQESPLH
TRBV4-2,-,ASSQDVGQEYGYT
TRBV5-4,-,ASSLGQGREYGYT
TRBV27,-,ASRTLAGGGGGYQETQY
TRBV11-1,-,ASRLTKVGTDEKLF
TRBV5-1,-,ASSLVTGDTEAF
TRBV11-3,-,ASSLGRSNTEAF
TRBV3-1/TRBV3-2,-,ASSQDSGPLGRQY
TRBV4-1,once,ASSQDRSGENTGELF